This entry lists 24 T cell receptor beta chains sequenced from one sample in a study of blood T cells in healthy people across ages. A second PCR of 7 to 11 cycles used a sample-barcoded 5' primer and a J-beta primer mix. TCRdb re-called the 5' RACE reads through MiXCR, storing one row per CDR3 protein. The sample has approximately 1,700,000 distinct CDR3 sequences, around 42% seen once; the top ten hold 20% to 25%. Sequenced input: blood. Every receptor here comes from a human donor in good health.

As to this clonotype: Since no conserved phenylalanine or tryptophan closes the CDR3, a read error is the likely cause. V usage is TRBV6-1 and J usage is TRBJ2-1, with D uncertain. Trimming stripped 8 bases from V and 0 bases from J, with 14 bases between. Germline V gives CDR1 MNHNS, CDR2 SASEGT. This CDR3 region has 15 residues. The CDR3 DNA is TGTGCCAGCGCTACTGATTTGAGCTCCTACAATGAGCAGTTCGTC. Its translation: CASATDLSSYNEQFV.

This clonotype was recorded many times. The chain uses TRBV29-1 and TRBJ2-4, with 7 bases identical to TRBD1. The CDR3 extends over 13 amino acids. CDR1 is SQVTM and CDR2 is ANQGSEA in the germline V gene. V was clipped by 5 bases and J by 6 bases; unmatched bases: 7. CDR3 amino acids: CSVRGDSGNIQYF. DNA for the CDR3: TGCAGCGTTCGTGGGGACAGCGGAAACATTCAGTACTTC.

V usage is TRBV10-3 and J usage is TRBJ1-5; the D gene is possibly TRBD1 (6 bases). The CDR3 covers 13 residues. CDR1 is ENHRY, CDR2 SYGVKD, per germline. With 6 bases removed from V and 5 bases from J, the gap between germline ends came to 11 bases. The CDR3 nucleotides are TGTGCCATCAGGAAGGACAGAGATCAGCCCCAGCATTTT. This sequence encodes CAIRKDRDQPQHF.

This clonotype was counted between two and nine times. The CDR3, as DNA: TGTGCCAGCAGTTTATTCGTAAAGGTAGAGACCCAGTACTTC. It yields the protein CASSLFVKVETQYF. The chain carries TRBV12-3 or TRBV12-4 and TRBJ2-5; no reliable D call. V lost 2 bases to trimming and J lost 4 bases, with 11 bases between them. CDR3 size: 14 residues.

This clonotype was recorded at least ten times. The chain recombines TRBV29-1 with TRBJ2-5; D uncertain. V was pared by 3 bases and J by 3 bases, with 11 bases between. The CDR3 runs to 13 residues. Germline CDR1 and CDR2: SQVTM and ANQGSEA. The chain's CDR3 is CSVDPDGEETQYF. DNA for the CDR3: TGCAGCGTTGATCCGGACGGAGAAGAGACCCAGTACTTC.

J is TRBJ2-1 and V is TRBV20-1; TRBD2 is a possible D gene (6 bases). Germline V gene data show CDR1 as DFQATT and CDR2 as SNEGSKA (reference sequence). Trimming stripped 0 bases from V and 5 bases from J, with 14 bases between. This CDR3 comprises 15 residues. The CDR3 DNA is TGCAGTGCTAGAGATCTATTGGGAGGCCACAATGAGCAGTTCTTC. This sequence encodes CSARDLLGGHNEQFF.

This clonotype has a handful of counts. The chain recombines TRBV27 with TRBJ2-3, with D possibly TRBD1 on 6 matching bases. There are 14 residues in the CDR3. Deletions cut 3 bases from V and 4 bases from J, with 11 bases between. Germline V gene lookup returns CDR1 MNHEY and CDR2 SMNVEV (reference sequence). The CDR3 region has the DNA TGTGCCAGCAGTTTTCAGGGGTGGTCAGATACGCAGTATTTT. Its translation: CASSFQGWSDTQYF.

This clonotype was found a few times. As DNA, the CDR3 is TGCGCCAGCAGAACAAACACAGCGGAAAACAATGAGCAGTTCTTC. Translation: CASRTNTAENNEQFF. The chain uses TRBV5-1 and TRBJ2-1; possibly TRBD2 for D (5 bases). Germline V gene sequence: CDR1 SGHRS, CDR2 YFSETQ. Trimming removed 5 bases at V and 5 bases at J, with 17 bases between. This CDR3 spans 15 amino acids.

CDR3 nucleotides: TGCAGCGTTGAAATCCCCATGAACACTGAAGCTTTCTTT. This translates into CSVEIPMNTEAFF. The chain has TRBV29-1 and TRBJ1-1; D not certain. The V end was cut by 2 bases, the J end by 0 bases, with 7 bases between. Germline CDR1 and CDR2: SQVTM and ANQGSEA. CDR3 length equals 13 residues.

This clonotype was seen a handful of times. The V call is TRBV7-9, the J call TRBJ1-4; a possible D gene is TRBD1 (6 bases). The CDR3 runs 13 residues. V was trimmed by 5 bases and J by 8 bases, leaving 12 bases between them. Germline V gives CDR1 SEHNR, CDR2 FQNEAQ (reference sequence). CDR3 amino acids: CASSRRTEEKLFF. In nucleotides, the CDR3 is TGTGCCAGCAGCCGCCGGACAGAAGAAAAACTGTTTTTT.

The V call is TRBV7-2, the J call TRBJ2-1, with D unclear. Trimming cost V 5 bases and J 7 bases, with 18 bases left between them. The CDR3 contains 15 residues. Germline assignment: CDR1 SGHTA and CDR2 FQGNSA. CDR3 sequence: CASSAGAAERNEQFF. The CDR3 nucleotides read TGTGCCAGCAGCGCCGGCGCGGCGGAGAGAAATGAGCAGTTCTTC.

This chain joins TRBV7-9 and TRBJ2-1; 9 bases are shared with TRBD2. J gave up 0 bases and V 5 bases, and 8 bases lay outside the gene matches. The CDR3 extends over 17 amino acids. CDR1 is SEHNR and CDR2 is FQNEAQ in the germline V gene (reference sequence). This CDR3 reads CASSPSWRGGSYNEQFF. The CDR3 DNA reads as TGTGCCAGCAGCCCGTCCTGGCGGGGGGGCTCCTACAATGAGCAGTTCTTC.

This clonotype has just a few counts. The V gene is TRBV6-1, the J gene TRBJ2-5, with TRBD1 matching over 9 bases. J was trimmed by 5 bases and V by 2 bases; bases with no gene match: 3. The CDR3 covers 14 residues. The V gene's germline CDR1 is MNHNS and CDR2 SASEGT. The CDR3 region is CASSEIGQGETQYF. As DNA, the CDR3 is TGTGCCAGCAGTGAAATTGGACAGGGGGAGACCCAGTACTTC.

As to this clonotype: A junction end diverges from the germline sequence, so it may reflect a read error. The V gene is TRBV24-1, the J gene TRBJ2-1; the match to TRBD2 covers 11 bases. The germline V gene encodes CDR1 KGHDR and CDR2 SFDVKD. The CDR3 extends over 16 amino acids. CDR3 sequence reads: CAASDPASGGQGEQFF. The DNA for the CDR3 is TGTGCCGCCAGTGACCCGGCTAGCGGGGGGCAGGGTGAGCAGTTCTTC.

V and J are TRBV11-2 and TRBJ2-5, with TRBD2 matching over 8 bases. The CDR3 has 15 residues. Trimming removed 3 bases from V and 5 bases from J; junction bases left unmatched: 8. Germline CDR1 reads SGHAT; CDR2 reads FQNNGV. The DNA for the CDR3 is TGTGCCAGCAGCTTCACAGCGGGGGATAGGGAGACCCAGTACTTC. Translating gives CASSFTAGDRETQYF.

The table lists this clonotype with a few counts. The chain carries TRBV14 and TRBJ2-1, with unresolved D. CDR3 length equals 15 residues. Trimming shortened V by 4 bases and J by 4 bases, and 14 bases separated the two germline ends. CDR1 SGHDN and CDR2 FVKESK come from the germline V gene. CDR3 DNA sequence: TGTGCCAGCAGCCGTTACGCTTATTCATACAATGAGCAGTTCTTC. Translation: CASSRYAYSYNEQFF. Full variable domain (missing parts from reference TRBV14 and TRBJ2-1): EAGVTQFPSHSVIEKGQTVTLRCDPISGHDNLYWYRRVMGKEIKFLLHFVKESKQDESGMPNNRFLAERTGGTYSTLKVQPAELEDSGVYFCASSRYAYSYNEQFFGPGTRLTVL.

This clonotype was observed a handful of times. The chain employs TRBV7-9 and TRBJ2-4, with a tentative D call TRBD2 (6 bases). The CDR3 contains 16 residues. The germline V and J ends were trimmed by 6 bases and 13 bases, with 28 bases remaining between them. The germline gives CDR1 SEHNR, CDR2 FQNEAQ (reference sequence). The CDR3 reads CASSSSSLRHGGEQYF. Written as DNA, the CDR3 is TGTGCCAGCAGTTCTTCCTCTCTACGGCATGGAGGGGAGCAGTACTTC.

The chain couples TRBV7-9 to TRBJ1-4; D is unclear. V gave up 5 bases and J gave up 7 bases, with 20 bases separating them. Germline V gene data show CDR1 as SEHNR and CDR2 as FQNEAQ (reference sequence). The CDR3 has 16 residues. The CDR3 DNA is TGTGCCAGCAGCGGTCCCTTTAGGAGGGAAGGTGAAAAACTGTTTTTT. This codes for CASSGPFRREGEKLFF. The whole variable domain, remainder taken from reference TRBV7-9 and TRBJ1-4, is DTGVSQNPRHKITKRGQNVTFRCDPISEHNRLYWYRQTLGQGPEFLTYFQNEAQLEKSRLLSDRFSAERPKGSFSTLEIQRTEQGDSAMYLCASSGPFRREGEKLFFGSGTQLSVL.

This rearrangement joins TRBV12-3 or TRBV12-4 to TRBJ1-1, with D possibly matching TRBD1 (5 bases). V was clipped by 5 bases and J by 10 bases, with 14 bases between them. CDR3 length: 12 amino acids. CDR3 bases: TGTGCCAGCAGTCCCGAGGGGTCGGGAGCTTTCTTT. Residues: CASSPEGSGAFF.

The rearrangement links TRBV28 to TRBJ1-1; possibly TRBD1 for D (6 bases). CDR1 and CDR2 from the germline V gene are MDHEN and SYDVKM. The CDR3 is 15 residues long. Trimming shortened V by 4 bases and J by 2 bases, and 14 bases separated the two germline ends. The CDR3 sequence: CASSSPGQTNTEAFF. The CDR3 coding sequence is TGTGCCAGCAGTTCGCCGGGACAAACAAACACTGAAGCTTTCTTT. Full variable domain (rest looked up from reference TRBV28 and TRBJ1-1): DVKVTQSSRYLVKRTGEKVFLECVQDMDHENMFWYRQDPGLGLRLIYFSYDVKMKEKGDIPEGYSVSREKKERFSLILESASTNQTSMYLCASSSPGQTNTEAFFGQGTRLTVV.

The chain carries TRBV6-1 and TRBJ2-3; the D gene is possibly TRBD1 (6 bases). The germline CDR1 and CDR2 sequences are MNHNS and SASEGT. V lost 2 bases to trimming and J lost 0 bases, with 12 bases between them. The CDR3 extends over 16 amino acids. The CDR3 nucleotides are TGTGCCAGCAGTGAATTTTGGGACACTAGCACAGATACGCAGTATTTT. Translation: CASSEFWDTSTDTQYF.

This clonotype was seen at least ten times. The chain carries TRBV24-1 and TRBJ2-7; the D is unclear. Germline CDR1 and CDR2: KGHDR and SFDVKD. CDR3 length: 16 residues. V shed 0 bases and J shed 0 bases, with 11 bases lying between them. CDR3 bases: TGTGCCACCAGTGATTTGAGGGCACAGTTCTCCTACGAGCAGTACTTC. It translates to CATSDLRAQFSYEQYF.

This chain connects TRBV25-1 to TRBJ2-4, with 8 bases matching TRBD2. The J call may not be correct, given that the DNA end is closer to TRBJ2-5. Looked up from germline, CDR1 is MGHDK and CDR2 is SYGVNS. The CDR3 totals 13 residues. The CDR3, as DNA: TGTGCCAGCAGTGGTAGCGGGGTAGAGACCCAGTACTTC. It translates to CASSGSGVETQYF.

This clonotype has just a few counts. This chain links TRBV20-1 with TRBJ2-5; 9 bases line up with TRBD1. Germline V CDR1 and CDR2: DFQATT, SNEGSKA (reference sequence). This CDR3 contains 15 residues. V lost 5 bases to trimming and J lost 5 bases; unmatched junction nucleotides: 12. CDR3 protein: CSAGRLGQGGETQYF. In DNA, the CDR3 is TGCAGTGCTGGAAGATTGGGACAGGGAGGCGAGACCCAGTACTTC.